This entry describes one T cell receptor beta chain. Its antigen is not identified. There are 17 residues in the CDR3. V lost 4 bases to trimming and J lost 0 bases, with 16 bases between them. From germline, CDR1 is LNHNV and CDR2 YYDKDF (reference sequence). This sample stems from a study of radiotherapy plus CTLA-4 blockade in lung cancer. Across the study: An objective response was seen in 15% to 20% of patients, and disease control in more than 25%. Points from the study as a whole: Early blood T cell clone changes and increased post-radiation serum interferon-beta were reportedly the strongest response predictors. Following radiotherapy plus ipilimumab, tumor-derived TCR clones expanded in the blood.

Chemo-refractory metastatic non-small-cell lung cancer patients received focal radiation with ipilimumab CTLA-4 blockade. Sequencing used immunoSEQ multiplex PCR; TCRdb keeps in-frame clones, though not all of them. This sample has roughly 32,000 clones, with about 81% found just once. This TCR derives from a human donor with non-small cell lung cancer that progressed on radiotherapy plus ipilimumab. V is TRBV15 and J is TRBJ1-3; weak D call: TRBD1 (5 bases). The material sequenced was peripheral blood, taken from a patient treated with radiotherapy plus ipilimumab. CDR3 sequence: CATSNPWQGRSGNTIYF. In nucleotides, the CDR3 is TGTGCCACCAGCAACCCCTGGCAGGGCCGCTCTGGAAACACCATATATTTT.